The sequence of this T cell receptor (beta chain) was determined in a study of cytomegalovirus exposure and HLA in healthy donors. Study results and caveats: Relative to the approximately 700-donor mean, N-insertions were reportedly fewer in an Asian-associated ancestry cluster in a later analysis. A few chains tied to CMV proved CMV antigen-specific in vitro.

The CDR3 extends over 13 amino acids. The germline V and J ends were trimmed by 0 bases and 11 bases, with 13 bases remaining between them. Germline CDR1 GTSNPN, CDR2 SVGIG (reference sequence). 13 Jbeta primers and 60 Vbeta primers were used for the PCR. Clones were read by immunoSEQ multiplex PCR, and TCRdb kept only the in-frame ones, dropping some. The repertoire has roughly 150,000 clones, about 75% of them found once; the top ten carry roughly 0.69%. Note on this clone: Its antigen remains unknown.

Sequencing was carried out using PBMCs. The receptor was derived from a male donor in good health and CMV-seronegative. V gene TRBV30 combines with J gene TRBJ1-4; maybe TRBD1 (5 bases). The CDR3 DNA reads TGTGCCTGGAGTGTCTACGAGGAGGGGAAACTGTTTTTT. Translating it yields CAWSVYEEGKLFF.